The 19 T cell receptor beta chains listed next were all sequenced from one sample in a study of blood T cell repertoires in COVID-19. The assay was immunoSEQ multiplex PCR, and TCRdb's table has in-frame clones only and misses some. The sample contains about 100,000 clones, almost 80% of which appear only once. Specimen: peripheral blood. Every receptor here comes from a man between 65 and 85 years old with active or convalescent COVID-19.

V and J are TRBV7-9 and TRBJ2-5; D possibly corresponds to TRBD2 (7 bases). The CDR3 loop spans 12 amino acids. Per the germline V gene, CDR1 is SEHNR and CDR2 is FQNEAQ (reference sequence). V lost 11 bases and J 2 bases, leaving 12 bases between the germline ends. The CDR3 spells CAGGDTQETQYF. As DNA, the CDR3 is TGTGCCGGGGGGGACACGCAAGAGACCCAGTACTTC.

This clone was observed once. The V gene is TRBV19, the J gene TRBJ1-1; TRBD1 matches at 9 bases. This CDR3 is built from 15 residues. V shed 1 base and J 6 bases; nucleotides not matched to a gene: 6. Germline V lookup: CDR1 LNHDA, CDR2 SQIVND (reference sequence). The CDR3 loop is CASSIVSGQGPEAFF. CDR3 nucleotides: TGTGCCAGTAGTATAGTCTCGGGACAGGGACCTGAAGCTTTCTTT.

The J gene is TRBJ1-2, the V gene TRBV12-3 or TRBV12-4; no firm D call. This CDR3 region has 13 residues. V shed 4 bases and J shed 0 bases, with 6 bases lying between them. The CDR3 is CASSSGANYGYTF. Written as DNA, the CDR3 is TGTGCCAGCAGTTCGGGAGCTAACTATGGCTACACCTTC.

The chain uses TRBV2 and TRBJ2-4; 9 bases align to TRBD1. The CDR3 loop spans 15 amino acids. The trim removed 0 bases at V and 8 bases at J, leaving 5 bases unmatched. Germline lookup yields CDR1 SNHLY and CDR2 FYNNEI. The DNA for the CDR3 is TGTGCCAGCAGTGAAGCGCTACAGGGGGCGGACATTCAGTACTTC. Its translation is CASSEALQGADIQYF.

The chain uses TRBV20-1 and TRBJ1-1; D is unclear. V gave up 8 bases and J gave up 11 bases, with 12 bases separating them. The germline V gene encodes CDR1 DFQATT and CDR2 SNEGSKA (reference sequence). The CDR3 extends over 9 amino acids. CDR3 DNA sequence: TGCAGTCCCTCTAGTCGGGCTTTCTTT. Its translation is CSPSSRAFF.

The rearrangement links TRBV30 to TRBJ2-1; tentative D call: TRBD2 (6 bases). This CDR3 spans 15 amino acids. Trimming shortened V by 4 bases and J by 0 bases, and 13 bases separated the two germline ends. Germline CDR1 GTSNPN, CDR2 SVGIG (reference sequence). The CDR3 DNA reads TGTGCCTGGAAGATAGCGGCTAGCTCCTACAATGAGCAGTTCTTC. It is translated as CAWKIAASSYNEQFF.

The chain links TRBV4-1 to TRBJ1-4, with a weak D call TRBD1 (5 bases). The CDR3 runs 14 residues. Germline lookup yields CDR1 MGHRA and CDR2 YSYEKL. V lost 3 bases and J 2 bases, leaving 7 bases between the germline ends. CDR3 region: CASSQTATNEKLFF. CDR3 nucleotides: TGCGCCAGCAGCCAGACAGCCACTAATGAAAAACTGTTTTTT.

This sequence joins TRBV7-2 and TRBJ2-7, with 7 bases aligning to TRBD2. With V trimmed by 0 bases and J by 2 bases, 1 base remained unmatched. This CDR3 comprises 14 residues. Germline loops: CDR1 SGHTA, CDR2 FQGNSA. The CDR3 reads CASSLASGPYEQYF. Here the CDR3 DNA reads TGTGCCAGCAGCTTAGCTAGCGGGCCCTACGAGCAGTACTTC.

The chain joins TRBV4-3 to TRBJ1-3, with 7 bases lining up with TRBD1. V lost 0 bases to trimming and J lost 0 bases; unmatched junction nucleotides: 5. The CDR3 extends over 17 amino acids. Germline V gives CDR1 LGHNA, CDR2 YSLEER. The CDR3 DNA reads TGCGCCAGCAGCCAAGATCCGGGACAGCACTCTGGAAACACCATATATTTT. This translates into CASSQDPGQHSGNTIYF.

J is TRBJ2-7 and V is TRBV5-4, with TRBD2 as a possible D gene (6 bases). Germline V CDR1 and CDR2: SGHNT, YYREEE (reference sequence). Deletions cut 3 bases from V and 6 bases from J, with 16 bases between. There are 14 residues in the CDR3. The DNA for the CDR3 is TGTGCCAGCAGCTCAAGGGACTGGGCCTCCGAGCAGTACTTC. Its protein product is CASSSRDWASEQYF.

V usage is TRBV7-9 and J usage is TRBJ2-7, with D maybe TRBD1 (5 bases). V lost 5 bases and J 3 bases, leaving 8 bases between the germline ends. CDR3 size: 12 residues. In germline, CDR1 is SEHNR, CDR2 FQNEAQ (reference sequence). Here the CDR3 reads CASSVTGYEQYF. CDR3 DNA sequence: TGTGCCAGCAGCGTTACAGGCTACGAGCAGTACTTC.

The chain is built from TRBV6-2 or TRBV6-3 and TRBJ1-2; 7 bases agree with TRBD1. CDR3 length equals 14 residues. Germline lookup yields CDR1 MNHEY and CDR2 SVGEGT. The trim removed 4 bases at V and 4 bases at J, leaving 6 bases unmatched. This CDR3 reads CASSSGQETYGYTF. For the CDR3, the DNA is TGTGCCAGCAGTTCTGGACAGGAGACCTATGGCTACACCTTC.

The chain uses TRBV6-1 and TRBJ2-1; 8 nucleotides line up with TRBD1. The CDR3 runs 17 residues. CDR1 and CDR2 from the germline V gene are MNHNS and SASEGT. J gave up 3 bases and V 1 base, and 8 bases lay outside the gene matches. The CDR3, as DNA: TGTGCCAGCAGTGAAGAGACAGGGGCGGTTTACTACAATGAGCAGTTCTTC. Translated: CASSEETGAVYYNEQFF.

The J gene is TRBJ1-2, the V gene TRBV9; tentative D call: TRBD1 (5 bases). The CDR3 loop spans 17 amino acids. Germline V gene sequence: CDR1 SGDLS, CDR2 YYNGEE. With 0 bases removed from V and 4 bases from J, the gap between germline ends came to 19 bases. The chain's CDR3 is CASSVASNFGGTYGYTF. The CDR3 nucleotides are TGTGCCAGCAGCGTAGCCTCTAATTTCGGGGGAACCTATGGCTACACCTTC.

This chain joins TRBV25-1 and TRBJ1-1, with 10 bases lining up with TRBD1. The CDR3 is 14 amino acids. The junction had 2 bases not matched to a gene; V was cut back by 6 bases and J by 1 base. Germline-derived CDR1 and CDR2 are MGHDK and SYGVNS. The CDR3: CASRRQGANTEAFF. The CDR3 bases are TGTGCCAGCAGACGACAGGGGGCGAACACTGAAGCTTTCTTT.

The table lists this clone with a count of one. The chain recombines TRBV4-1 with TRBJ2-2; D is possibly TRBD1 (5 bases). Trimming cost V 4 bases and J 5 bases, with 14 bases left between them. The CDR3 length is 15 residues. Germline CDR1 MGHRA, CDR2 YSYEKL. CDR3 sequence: CASSPYSGPTGELFF. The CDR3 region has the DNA TGCGCCAGCAGCCCCTACTCAGGGCCGACCGGGGAGCTGTTTTTT.

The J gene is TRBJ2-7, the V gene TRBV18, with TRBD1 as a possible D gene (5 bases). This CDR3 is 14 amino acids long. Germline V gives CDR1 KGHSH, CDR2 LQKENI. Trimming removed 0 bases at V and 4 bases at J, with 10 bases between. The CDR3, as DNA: TGTGCCAGCTCACCACCGGGGCGGAAGTACGAGCAGTACTTC. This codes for CASSPPGRKYEQYF. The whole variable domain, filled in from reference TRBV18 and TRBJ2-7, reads NAGVMQNPRHLVRRRGQEARLRCSPMKGHSHVYWYRQLPEEGLKFMVYLQKENIIDESGMPKERFSAEFPKEGPSILRIQQVVRGDSAAYFCASSPPGRKYEQYFGPGTRLTVT.

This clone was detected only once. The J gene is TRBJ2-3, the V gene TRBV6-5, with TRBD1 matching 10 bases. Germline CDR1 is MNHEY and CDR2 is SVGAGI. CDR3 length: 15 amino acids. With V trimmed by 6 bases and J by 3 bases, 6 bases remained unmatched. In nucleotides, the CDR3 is TGTGCCAGCAGACTCGACAGGGGGCGTACAGATACGCAGTATTTT. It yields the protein CASRLDRGRTDTQYF.

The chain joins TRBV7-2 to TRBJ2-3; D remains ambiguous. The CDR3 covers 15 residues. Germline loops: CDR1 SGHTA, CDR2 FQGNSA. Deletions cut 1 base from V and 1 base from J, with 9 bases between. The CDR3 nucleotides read TGTGCCAGCAGCTTAGACGGAGCCCGCACAGATACGCAGTATTTT. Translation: CASSLDGARTDTQYF.